These T cell receptor beta chains were read from a single sample in a study of cytomegalovirus exposure and HLA in healthy donors. Clones were sequenced by immunoSEQ multiplex PCR, and TCRdb holds only the in-frame ones, with some missing. Its clone listing holds some 130,000 clones. The specimen sequenced was PBMCs. The receptors were sampled from a young man in good health and CMV-seronegative. CDR3s include the opening cysteine and the closing phenylalanine or tryptophan.

V gene,J gene,CDR3 protein
TRBV11-1,TRBJ2-1,CASSPRTSGSTYNEQFF
TRBV11-3,TRBJ2-7,CASSLDGLQPLYEQYF
TRBV5-6,TRBJ1-2,CASSRTGAVRNGYTF
TRBV7-9,TRBJ2-6,CASSLAAGSGANVLTF
TRBV6-5,TRBJ1-5,CASSLTSRSQPQHF
TRBV6-5,TRBJ1-1,CASSYGGSTEAFF
TRBV2,TRBJ2-1,CASSGGALGDEQFF
TRBV19,TRBJ2-1,CASTSGQAPSDEQFF
TRBV19,TRBJ1-1,CASGGQTSVTEAFF
TRBV28,TRBJ1-1,CASSPGKGVGTEAFF
TRBV5-1,TRBJ1-6,CASRRDSSYNSPLHF
TRBV6-1,TRBJ1-1,CASSERAGLRTEAFF
TRBV13,TRBJ1-1,CASSSTLGLEAFF
TRBV7-2,TRBJ2-5,CASSSKLAGVQETQYF
TRBV7-6,TRBJ2-7,CASSFGTGGTNEQYF
TRBV27,TRBJ2-1,CASSRLGGGSYEQFF
TRBV10-3,TRBJ1-2,CAISESKGGADGYTF
TRBV7-2,TRBJ2-7,CASSLESGNYEQYF
TRBV7-2,TRBJ2-7,CASRPTGGHEQYF
TRBV28,TRBJ2-5,CASSPIAGATQETQYF
TRBV27,TRBJ1-5,CASSSPGSNQPQHF
TRBV29-1,TRBJ2-3,CSVGSTGWNTQYF
TRBV6-1,TRBJ2-7,CASPPGLRKMDF
TRBV7-3,TRBJ1-1,CASSYDSLNTEAFF
TRBV9,TRBJ2-3,CASSPPQAGGTDTQYF
TRBV13,TRBJ1-6,CASSGGTGDYNSPLHF
TRBV7-3,TRBJ2-2,CASSLRGNTGELFF
TRBV6-5,TRBJ2-7,CASPGQGSYEQYF
TRBV27,TRBJ1-5,CASSPSQGESNQPQHF
TRBV5-1,TRBJ2-1,CASSLAGGGPYNEQFF
TRBV5-4,TRBJ1-1,CASSLEPGQGWTEAFF
TRBV19,TRBJ1-2,CASGTGYGYTF
TRBV7-2,TRBJ2-5,CASKARGVETQYF
TRBV27,TRBJ2-7,CASSLWRGSGTYEQYF
TRBV10-3,TRBJ2-2,CAISERQVPGELFF
TRBV28,TRBJ2-7,CASSTGGPLDEQYF
TRBV7-9,TRBJ2-1,CASSPGTSNEQFF
TRBV5-1,TRBJ2-2,CASSLAGGPGELFF
TRBV11-2,TRBJ2-5,CASSKVAGQETQYF
TRBV16,TRBJ1-6,CASSQYMGRGVNSPLHF
TRBV25-1,NA,CASSEVDYEQYF
TRBV29-1,TRBJ2-7,CSVSTQVRALREQYF
TRBV28,TRBJ2-2,CASSSGQGDTGELFF
TRBV6-5,TRBJ2-1,CASSTGTHNEQFF
TRBV5-8,TRBJ1-2,CASSFATSYGYTF
TRBV30,TRBJ2-2,CAWSVGGLSGELFF
TRBV4-2,TRBJ2-1,CASSQDPGEPLYNEQFF
TRBV11-3,TRBJ1-2,CASSFGDFPLTYGYTF
TRBV18,TRBJ2-5,CASSPEGGYQETQYF
TRBV15,TRBJ2-4,CATSRGLVNIQYF
TRBV7-6,TRBJ2-5,CASSPQKETQYF
TRBV29-1,TRBJ2-1,CSVEGGGLTYNEQFF
TRBV18,TRBJ2-5,CASSPQGETQYF